This TCR beta chain was sequenced in a study of CD8 T cells in ankylosing spondylitis. The CDR3 spans 14 residues. V lost 5 bases and J 0 bases, leaving 13 bases between the germline ends. Germline V gene sequence: CDR1 GTSNPN, CDR2 SVGIG (reference sequence). One entry per CDR3 protein results from TCRdb running MiXCR on the 5' RACE reads. Among 200,000 to 300,000 distinct CDR3 sequences, around 7.8% were seen once, and the ten largest hold approximately 6.3%. General study points: Disease-associated clones were reportedly significantly overrepresented in matched ankylosing spondylitis synovial fluid. Roughly eight highly homologous variants made up a TCR beta motif that seemed to typify ankylosing spondylitis blood.

Note on this clonotype: What it recognizes is unknown.

The sequenced sample consisted of blood, either unsorted or a sorted T cell fraction (not recorded which). The chain has TRBV30 and TRBJ1-2; D gene unclear. The clonotype comes from a male donor with ankylosing spondylitis or in good health (not recorded which). DNA of the CDR3: TGTGCCTGGCGGGAGTACGCCACTAACTATGGCTACACCTTC. This encodes CAWREYATNYGYTF. Full variable domain (rest looked up from reference TRBV30 and TRBJ1-2): SQTIHQWPATLVQPVGSPLSLECTVEGTSNPNLYWYRQAAGRGLQLLFYSVGIGQISSEVPQNLSASRPQDRQFILSSKKLLLSDSGFYLCAWREYATNYGYTFGSGTRLTVV.